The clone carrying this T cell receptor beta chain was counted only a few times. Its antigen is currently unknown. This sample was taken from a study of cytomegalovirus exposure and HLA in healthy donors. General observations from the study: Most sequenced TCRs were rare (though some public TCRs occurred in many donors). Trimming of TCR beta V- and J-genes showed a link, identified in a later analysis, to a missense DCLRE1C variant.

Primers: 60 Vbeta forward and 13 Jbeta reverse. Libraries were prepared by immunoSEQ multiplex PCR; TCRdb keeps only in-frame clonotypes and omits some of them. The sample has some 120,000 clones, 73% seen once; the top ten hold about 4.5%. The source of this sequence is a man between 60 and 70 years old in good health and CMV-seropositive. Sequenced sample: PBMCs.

CDR3 amino acids: CASSYDGGNSGNTIYF. Written as DNA, the CDR3 is TGTGCCAGCAGTTACGATGGGGGGAACTCTGGAAACACCATATATTTT. This chain uses TRBV6-5 with TRBJ1-3; a possible D gene is TRBD1 (5 bases). Trimming removed 2 bases from V and 0 bases from J, with 11 bases in between. This CDR3 is built from 16 residues. The germline CDR1 and CDR2 sequences are MNHEY and SVGAGI.